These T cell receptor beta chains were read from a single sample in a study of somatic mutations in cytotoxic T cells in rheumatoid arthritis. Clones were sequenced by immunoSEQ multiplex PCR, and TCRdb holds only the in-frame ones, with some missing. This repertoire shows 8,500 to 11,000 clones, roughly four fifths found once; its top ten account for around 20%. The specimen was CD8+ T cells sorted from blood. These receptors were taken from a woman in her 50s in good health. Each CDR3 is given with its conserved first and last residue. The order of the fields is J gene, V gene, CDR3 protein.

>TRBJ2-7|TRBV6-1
CASSLGLAAYEQYF
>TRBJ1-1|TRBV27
CASSGQGSYTEAFF
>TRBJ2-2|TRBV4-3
CASSSGTGELFF
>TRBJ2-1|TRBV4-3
CASSRTSDYNEQFF
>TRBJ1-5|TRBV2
CASLGTEYNQPQHF
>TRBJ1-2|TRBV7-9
CASSLLFGQGVGGNYGYTF
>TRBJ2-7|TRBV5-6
CASSGRGTGFGYEQYF
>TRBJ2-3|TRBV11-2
CASSLGGVSTDTQYF
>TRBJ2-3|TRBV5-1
CASSLDGGGASDTQYF
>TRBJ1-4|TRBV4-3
CASSQDGQDALGQPNEKLFF
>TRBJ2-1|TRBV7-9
CASSKPRTIAGGYNEQFF
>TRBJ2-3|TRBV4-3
CASSQGQGKDTQYF
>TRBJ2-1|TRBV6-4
CASSRLAGEGNEQFF
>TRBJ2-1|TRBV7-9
CASSHTSGRTNEQFF
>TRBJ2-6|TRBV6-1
CASSERGGSGANVLTF
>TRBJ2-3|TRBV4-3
CASSQDSSGRALDTQYF
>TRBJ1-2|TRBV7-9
CASRGANYGYTF
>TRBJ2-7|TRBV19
CASSIGGYEQYF
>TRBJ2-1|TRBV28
CASSPLHNEQFF
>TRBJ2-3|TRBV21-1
CASSSYWTGKDTQYF
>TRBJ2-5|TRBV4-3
CASSQDRTGVETQYF
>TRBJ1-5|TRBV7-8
CASATDRQNFNQPQHF
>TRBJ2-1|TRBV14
CASSFIAGGPNEQFF
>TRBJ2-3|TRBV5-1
CASSFRGAGTDTQYF
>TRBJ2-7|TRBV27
CATGTTTYEQYF
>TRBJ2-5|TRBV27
CASSSGGETQYF
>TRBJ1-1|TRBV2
CASRIHRDRVNTEAFF
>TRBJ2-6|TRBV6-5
CASSVEGAGANVLTF
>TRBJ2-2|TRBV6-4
CASSDQGETGELFF
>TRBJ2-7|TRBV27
CASGQGFNEQYF
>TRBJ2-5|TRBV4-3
CASSQESDGETQYF
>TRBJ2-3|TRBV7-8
CASSSEDRGTDTQYF
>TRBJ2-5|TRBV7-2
CASSSGYGETQYF
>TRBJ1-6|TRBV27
CASSFPQAGSPLHF
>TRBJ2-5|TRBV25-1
CASSGGGAQYF
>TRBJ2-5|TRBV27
CASRGQGQETQYF
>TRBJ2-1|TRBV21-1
CASSKYQREWNEQFF
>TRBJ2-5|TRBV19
CASSGRGQETQYF
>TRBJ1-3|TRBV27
CASSLSIQPGSGNTIYF
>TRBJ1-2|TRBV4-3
CASSQTDSVYGYTF
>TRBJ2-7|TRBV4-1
CASSQHGTSGYEQYF
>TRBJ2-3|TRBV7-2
CASSLGGVSTDTQYF
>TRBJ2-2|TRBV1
CTSSQEAGSTGELFF
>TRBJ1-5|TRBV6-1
CASKPQGRSQPQHF
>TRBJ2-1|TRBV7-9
CASSLATSGVNEQFF
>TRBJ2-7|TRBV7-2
CASSLGGTSGQEQYF
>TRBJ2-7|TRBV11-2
CASSPPGAGTTLQYF
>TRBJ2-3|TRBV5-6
CASWDRLARTQYF
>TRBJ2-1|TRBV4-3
CASSQDRAGTGTNEQFF
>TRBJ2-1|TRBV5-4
CASSLGRGGGNEQFF
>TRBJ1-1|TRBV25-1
CASSSHSDRGLGEAFF
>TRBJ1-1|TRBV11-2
CASSLNTEAFF
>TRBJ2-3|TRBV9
CASSANPGTITDTQYF
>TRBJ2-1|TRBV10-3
CAISDPSGGSSSYNEQFF